This T cell receptor beta chain was sequenced for a study of control samples from healthy donors and cancer patients. Some clones are missing from TCRdb's copy, which holds only in-frame ones; the method was immunoSEQ multiplex PCR. Among about 100,000 clones listed, over 75% were seen once. There are 13 residues in the CDR3. V was clipped by 4 bases and J by 2 bases, with 6 bases between them. The germline gives CDR1 LNHDA, CDR2 SQIVND (reference sequence). The source material was blood. The V gene is TRBV19, the J gene TRBJ2-1; the D gene is possibly TRBD1 (5 bases). This TCR was recovered from a woman in her forties or fifties in good health. The CDR3 here is CASSTRAYNEQFF. CDR3 nucleotides: TGTGCCAGTAGTACCAGGGCCTACAATGAGCAGTTCTTC.